Below, 14 T cell receptor beta chains from the same sample are listed, as sequenced in a study of T-cell memory formation after mild COVID-19 (dated by TCRdb to about 2021). To prepare the library, 5' RACE was applied. The reads were generated on an Illumina NovaSeq 6000. TCRdb's own reprocessing of the public reads used fastp at Q25 and MiXCR and kept productive beta chains. All rows with the same CDR3 protein become a single entry with the most common DNA and genes. A total of tens of thousands of distinct CDR3 sequences appear in this sample, 8% to 9.5% of them only once. The ten largest clones add up to less than 1.5% of the sample. What was sequenced was PBMCs or a T cell subset sorted from them (not recorded which). Every receptor here comes from a man between 18 and 35 years old who had mild COVID-19 (a few samples of this study predate the infection). The sample titles of this study are shuffled in the database, so cell type and time point are left out; the donor was told from shared clones.

This clonotype was observed a few times. The J gene is TRBJ2-5, the V gene TRBV11-2, with D unclear. CDR1 is SGHAT, CDR2 FQNNGV, per germline. The CDR3 runs 14 residues. V lost 3 bases to trimming and J lost 7 bases, with 15 bases between them. The CDR3 DNA sequence: TGTGCCAGCAGCTTCGGACGGGCCCTTGGGACCCAGTACTTC. Amino acids: CASSFGRALGTQYF.

The genes are TRBV4-1 and TRBJ2-1, with TRBD1 matching 8 bases. V shed 0 bases and J 7 bases; nucleotides not matched to a gene: 8. In germline, CDR1 is MGHRA, CDR2 YSYEKL. The CDR3 runs 16 residues. CDR3 coding DNA: TGCGCCAGCAGCCAAGATCTGGACAGGGTCGTGAATGAGCAGTTCTTC. It encodes CASSQDLDRVVNEQFF.

This clonotype was recorded a few times. The rearrangement links TRBV28 to TRBJ2-3, with 7 nucleotides matching TRBD2. Per the germline V gene, CDR1 is MDHEN and CDR2 is SYDVKM. This CDR3 region has 15 residues. Trimming took 4 bases from V and 2 from J; bases not matched to a gene: 6. The CDR3 DNA is TGTGCCAGCAGTTGGGGGGGGACCCACACAGATACGCAGTATTTT. As protein: CASSWGGTHTDTQYF.

CDR3 in amino acids: CASSDYQGLGTEAFF. The CDR3 nucleotides are TGTGCCAGCAGTGATTATCAGGGTCTAGGCACTGAAGCTTTCTTT. The chain recombines TRBV6-1 with TRBJ1-1, with a possible D match to TRBD1 (5 bases). CDR1 MNHNS and CDR2 SASEGT come from the germline V gene. V gave up 3 bases and J gave up 4 bases, with 15 bases separating them. The CDR3 is made up of 15 amino acids.

This clonotype was counted at least ten times. V gene TRBV5-4 combines with J gene TRBJ2-5; 11 nucleotides match TRBD2. This CDR3 has 14 amino acids. V was pared by 5 bases and J by 5 bases, with 5 bases of the junction left unmatched. In germline, CDR1 is SGHNT, CDR2 YYREEE (reference sequence). CDR3 amino acids: CASSLAGGFETQYF. The CDR3 coding sequence is TGTGCCAGCAGTTTAGCGGGGGGGTTTGAGACCCAGTACTTC.

The chain has TRBV6-5 and TRBJ2-5; possibly TRBD2 for D (7 bases). This CDR3 is 14 amino acids long. V dropped 7 bases and J dropped 3 bases, with 15 bases sitting between them. The germline CDR1 and CDR2 sequences are MNHEY and SVGAGI. The CDR3 nucleotides read TGTGCCAGCAAGGGGGGGCTAGCGAAAGAGACCCAGTACTTC. As protein: CASKGGLAKETQYF.

This clonotype appeared a few times. The rearrangement joins TRBV5-1 to TRBJ2-7; 7 nucleotides align to TRBD2. Germline V gene lookup returns CDR1 SGHRS and CDR2 YFSETQ. The CDR3 runs 15 residues. The junction had 3 bases not matched to a gene; V was cut back by 0 bases and J by 0 bases. CDR3 nucleotide sequence: TGCGCCAGCAGCTTGGGGGGAGGGAACTCCTACGAGCAGTACTTC. Encoded protein: CASSLGGGNSYEQYF.

Many counts were recorded for this clonotype. This chain links TRBV10-3 with TRBJ2-7; D unresolved. Per the germline V gene, CDR1 is ENHRY and CDR2 is SYGVKD. Trimming shortened V by 11 bases and J by 3 bases, and 20 bases separated the two germline ends. The CDR3 covers 14 residues. CDR3 amino acids: CAARKNSQDYEQYV. CDR3 sequence (DNA): TGTGCCGCTCGGAAAAACAGCCAAGACTACGAGCAGTACGTC.

J is TRBJ2-7 and V is TRBV10-3; D is perhaps TRBD1 or TRBD2 (6 bases each). The V and J ends lost 0 bases and 6 bases respectively, with 15 bases between them. The germline gives CDR1 ENHRY, CDR2 SYGVKD. The CDR3 loop spans 15 amino acids. CDR3 nucleotides: TGTGCCATCAGTGAGTCGGGGACGGGGGCAGTCGAGCAGTACTTC. This encodes CAISESGTGAVEQYF.

This clonotype was recorded a few times. J is TRBJ1-2 and V is TRBV4-1; the D is unclear. Germline CDR1 is MGHRA and CDR2 is YSYEKL. This CDR3 comprises 14 residues. Deletions cut 4 bases from V and 3 bases from J, with 12 bases between. The CDR3 reads CASSPAALDYGYTF. CDR3 coding DNA: TGCGCCAGCAGCCCCGCAGCCCTGGACTATGGCTACACCTTC.

The CDR3, as DNA: TGCGCCAGCAGCCCGGGACAGGCTTACAATGAGCAGTTCTTC. It is translated as CASSPGQAYNEQFF. The J gene is TRBJ2-1, the V gene TRBV5-1, with 8 bases aligning to TRBD1. Germline V gives CDR1 SGHRS, CDR2 YFSETQ. V gave up 4 bases and J gave up 4 bases; unmatched junction bases: 4. This CDR3 spans 14 amino acids.

There are many counts of this clonotype. CDR3 sequence (DNA): TGTGCCAGCAGTGATGGGACAGGGGGCCGAGAGACCCAGTACTTC. Its translation: CASSDGTGGRETQYF. The chain combines TRBV6-4 with TRBJ2-5; TRBD1 matches at 12 bases. This CDR3 comprises 15 residues. Trimming removed 3 bases from V and 4 bases from J; junction bases left unmatched: 3. Per the germline V gene, CDR1 is MRHNA and CDR2 is SNTAGT.

This clonotype was seen at least ten times. The chain uses TRBV7-2 and TRBJ2-5, with TRBD1 matching 7 bases. The CDR3 totals 14 residues. Germline assignment: CDR1 SGHTA and CDR2 FQGNSA. Losses at the gene ends were 5 bases for V and 1 base for J; bases not matched to a gene: 4. This CDR3 reads CASSPQGSQETQYF. In DNA, the CDR3 is TGTGCCAGCAGCCCACAGGGGTCCCAAGAGACCCAGTACTTC.

The chain combines TRBV5-4 with TRBJ1-5; 7 bases match TRBD1. Germline assignment: CDR1 SGHNT and CDR2 YYREEE (reference sequence). V shed 4 bases, J shed 5 bases, and the junction held 3 bases outside the gene matches. The CDR3 loop spans 13 amino acids. CDR3 in DNA: TGTGCCAGCAGCCCCGACAGGGATCAGCCCCAGCATTTT. Amino acids: CASSPDRDQPQHF.